This T cell receptor beta chain was recovered during a study of shared clonotypes between healthy human individuals. V shed 4 bases and J 8 bases; nucleotides not matched to a gene: 18. From germline, CDR1 is SGHRS and CDR2 YFSETQ. The CDR3 contains 17 residues. Repertoires were generated with immunoSEQ multiplex PCR, while TCRdb's copy carries only in-frame clones and drops some. The table has approximately 940,000 clones, approximately 80% seen once. The specimen was memory CD4+ T cells sorted from blood. Subset meaning: CD45RA-negative fraction. This receptor was taken from a young man in good health. The V gene is TRBV5-1, the J gene TRBJ2-1; the match to TRBD1 covers 7 bases. The DNA for the CDR3 is TGCGCCAGCAGCCCCCGTCGGGACAGTGGTCCTTACGATGAGCAGTTCTTC. It translates to CASSPRRDSGPYDEQFF.